This TCR beta chain was recovered during a study of T cell responses to AZD1222 COVID-19 vaccine. Findings and limits, study-wide: There were vaccine-associated CD4 TCRs across spike, dominant at 160-218 and 743-854. White British ancestry dominated among donors, who included more females, and clonal diversity was possibly underestimated. Seropositive at baseline were only a handful of AZD1222 recipients. Compared with day 0, the breadth and depth of the Spike-specific TCR repertoire rose significantly after two doses of AZD1222.

With 0 bases clipped from V and 6 bases from J, the junction kept 6 bases outside the gene matches. CDR1 and CDR2 from the germline V gene are SGHNT and YYREEE (reference sequence). This CDR3 contains 16 residues. The protocol was immunoSEQ multiplex PCR, while the TCRdb copy is restricted to in-frame clones and leaves out a portion. Seen here are about 120,000 clones, about nine tenths observed once, and the top ten hold 4% to 5%. As for this clone: What it recognizes is unknown.

The receptor comes from an adult who received the MenACWY meningococcal vaccine as a control. This chain joins TRBV5-4 and TRBJ2-2, with 9 bases matching TRBD1. Sequenced material: peripheral blood, taken 28 days after the second dose of the MenACWY control vaccine. CDR3 protein: CASSLEGQGLSGELFF. The CDR3, as DNA: TGTGCCAGCAGCTTGGAGGGACAGGGTCTGTCCGGGGAGCTGTTTTTT.